This T cell receptor (beta chain) was captured in a study of CD8 T cells in ankylosing spondylitis. Study observations and caveats: It appeared that ankylosing spondylitis blood was characterized by a TCR beta motif of under ten highly homologous variants.

There are 15 residues in the CDR3. V shed 1 base and J shed 5 bases, with 12 bases lying between them. Germline CDR1 and CDR2: SGHTA and FQGNSA. In this sample, this clonotype turned up many times. Its specificity is not known. Making the TCR beta libraries involved quantitative 5'-RACE with molecular barcodes. TCRdb re-called the 5' RACE reads with MiXCR, one entry per CDR3 protein. Counted here are fewer than 650,000 distinct CDR3 sequences, about 12% occurring once; the ten biggest clones make up about 6.8%. The chain links TRBV7-2 to TRBJ1-5; TRBD1 might be the D (5 bases). The specimen was blood, either unsorted or a sorted T cell fraction (not recorded which). The receptor's source is a male donor with ankylosing spondylitis. CDR3 sequence (DNA): TGTGCCAGCAGCTTAGATGTGGGGACTCATCAGCCCCAGCATTTT. It yields the protein CASSLDVGTHQPQHF.